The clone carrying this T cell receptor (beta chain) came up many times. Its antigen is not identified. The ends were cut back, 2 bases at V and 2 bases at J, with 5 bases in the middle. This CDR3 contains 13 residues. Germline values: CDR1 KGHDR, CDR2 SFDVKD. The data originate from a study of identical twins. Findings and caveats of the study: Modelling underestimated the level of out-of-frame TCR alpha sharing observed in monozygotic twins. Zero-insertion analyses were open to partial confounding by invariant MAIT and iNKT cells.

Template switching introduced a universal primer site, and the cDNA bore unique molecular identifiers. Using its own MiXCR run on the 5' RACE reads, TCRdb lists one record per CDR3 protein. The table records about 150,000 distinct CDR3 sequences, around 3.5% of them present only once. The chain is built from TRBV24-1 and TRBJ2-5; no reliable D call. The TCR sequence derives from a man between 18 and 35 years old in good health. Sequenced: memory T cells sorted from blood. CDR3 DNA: TGTGCCACCAGTGATTCCGGGCAAGAGACCCAGTACTTC. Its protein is CATSDSGQETQYF.